This T cell receptor beta chain was sequenced in a study of T cell changes during pregnancy in multiple sclerosis (dated by TCRdb to about 2019). Notes on the research overall: Changes in the T cell repertoire over the course of pregnancy were examined in this study in women with multiple sclerosis.

The library was generated by the immunoSEQ multiplex PCR assay. TCRdb obtained this table from immuneACCESS and retained in-frame rearrangements with V and J assigned. These tables miss some clones; where compared with another copy, unresolved V genes account for less than half of the shortfall, and the remainder is unexplained. The sample table holds over 25,000 clones, of which more than 70% were seen once. The ten largest make up more than 6.5% of the sample. Counted from cysteine to phenylalanine, this CDR3 has 16 amino acids. Solely the CDR3 DNA is kept, with 48 bases framed from the first base. Per the germline V gene, MGHRA is the CDR1 and YSYEKL is the CDR2. The germline V end is reduced by 3 bases and the J end by 0 bases; junction bases left unmatched: 7. In regard to this clone: No cognate antigen has been identified for it. No much larger clone is present one base from it, and per-base qualities are unavailable.

This TCR was recovered from a female donor with multiple sclerosis, enrolled in a pregnancy study. This sample comprised CD8+ T cells from peripheral blood mononuclear cells, obtained in the second trimester of pregnancy. The rearrangement combines TRBV4-1 with TRBJ2-7; 8 nucleotides in the junction match TRBD1. At the DNA level, the sequence is TGCGCCAGCAGCCAGGCAGAGGACAGGGTCTCCTACGAGCAGTACTTC. Its protein reads: CASSQAEDRVSYEQYF.